This TCR beta chain was recovered during a study of vaccination and CD4 T cells after COVID-19. Overall study context: Convalescent donors were composed of six males and four females, of whom two were Hispanic. Convalescent patients gave post-COVID blood a median roughly 96 days post-diagnosis, range 35 to 161.

Whole-study results and caveats: The median count of SARS-CoV-2-reactive clonotypes rose from approximately 21 to 40, not significantly.

Cultured CD4+ T cell DNA underwent sequencing with the Oncomine TCR Beta short-read assay. TCRdb called the PCR reads again in MiXCR, with one record for every CDR3 protein. The data hold roughly 6,500 distinct CDR3 sequences, with approximately 48% observed a single time. Treatment here: approximately 10-day PBMC culture with coronavirus spike peptide pools or control peptides (ViraFEST assay). Harvesting of the unexposed donor's CD4+ T cells predated the COVID-19 pandemic (2011-2018). With regard to this clonotype: Its antigen is unidentified.

V lost 8 bases to trimming and J lost 2 bases, with 10 bases between them. There are 12 residues in the CDR3. CDR1 and CDR2 from the germline V gene are MNHNS and SASEGT. The genes are TRBV6-1 and TRBJ2-7; no clear D. The receptor was derived from a human donor in good health. Sequencing input: CD4+ T cells from blood, cultured in vitro. The CDR3 DNA sequence: TGTGCCAGCGGTCGCTGGGCCTACGAGCAGTACTTC. It codes for CASGRWAYEQYF.